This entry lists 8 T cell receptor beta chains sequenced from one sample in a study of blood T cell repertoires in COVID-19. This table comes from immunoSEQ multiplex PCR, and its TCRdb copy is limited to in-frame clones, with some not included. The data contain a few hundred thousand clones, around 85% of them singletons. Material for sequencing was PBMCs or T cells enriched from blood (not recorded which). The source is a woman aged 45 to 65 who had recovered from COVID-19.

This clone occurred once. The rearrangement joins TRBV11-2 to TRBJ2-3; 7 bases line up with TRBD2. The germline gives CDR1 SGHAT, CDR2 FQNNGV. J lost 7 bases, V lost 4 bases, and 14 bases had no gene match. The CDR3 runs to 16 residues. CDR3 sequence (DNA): TGTGCCAGCAGCTCCCGGGGCGCGGCGGGAGAAAATACGCAGTATTTT. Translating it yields CASSSRGAAGENTQYF.

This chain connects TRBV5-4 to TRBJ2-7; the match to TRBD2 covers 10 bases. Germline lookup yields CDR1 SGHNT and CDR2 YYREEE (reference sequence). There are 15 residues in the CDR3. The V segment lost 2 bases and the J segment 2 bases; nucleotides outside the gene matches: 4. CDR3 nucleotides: TGTGCCAGCAGCTTCTCTAGCGGGAGCCCCTACGAGCAGTACTTC. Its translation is CASSFSSGSPYEQYF.

The CDR3 spells CASSPSILNTGELFF. Written as DNA, the CDR3 is TGCGCCAGCAGTCCTAGTATACTGAACACCGGGGAGCTGTTTTTT. The chain links TRBV5-1 to TRBJ2-2, with D unresolved. Germline CDR1 and CDR2: SGHRS and YFSETQ. V lost 5 bases and J lost 1, with 12 bases in between. This CDR3 region has 15 residues.

CDR3 DNA: TGTGCCAGCAGCCTATCTAGCGGCTACCACAATGAGCAGTTCTTC. Its translation is CASSLSSGYHNEQFF. The V call is TRBV7-9, the J call TRBJ2-1, with TRBD2 matching 7 bases. The CDR3 runs to 15 residues. With 5 bases clipped from V and 5 bases from J, the junction kept 9 bases outside the gene matches. Germline values: CDR1 SEHNR, CDR2 FQNEAQ (reference sequence).

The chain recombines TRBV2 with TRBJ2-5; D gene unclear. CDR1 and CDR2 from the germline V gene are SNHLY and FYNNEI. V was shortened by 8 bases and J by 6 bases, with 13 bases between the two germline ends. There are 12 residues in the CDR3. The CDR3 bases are TGTGCCAGCTCCCTGGGCCCTAAGACCCAGTACTTC. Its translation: CASSLGPKTQYF.

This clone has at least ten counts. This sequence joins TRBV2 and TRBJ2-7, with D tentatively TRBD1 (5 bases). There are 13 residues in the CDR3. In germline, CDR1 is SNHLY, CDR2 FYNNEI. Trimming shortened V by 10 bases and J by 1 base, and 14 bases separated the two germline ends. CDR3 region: CATQGVGSYEQYF. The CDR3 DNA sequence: TGTGCCACCCAGGGTGTGGGTTCCTACGAGCAGTACTTC.

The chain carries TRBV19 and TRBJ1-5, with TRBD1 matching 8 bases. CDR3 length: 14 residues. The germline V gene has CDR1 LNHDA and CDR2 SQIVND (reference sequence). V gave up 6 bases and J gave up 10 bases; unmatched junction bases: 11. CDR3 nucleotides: TGTGCCAGTAGGGGGGACAGGCCCCTTGAACCCCAGCATTTT. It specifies CASRGDRPLEPQHF.

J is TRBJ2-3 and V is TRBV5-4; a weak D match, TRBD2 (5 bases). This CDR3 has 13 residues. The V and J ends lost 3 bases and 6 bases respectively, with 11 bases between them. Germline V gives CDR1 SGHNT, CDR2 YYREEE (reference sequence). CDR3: CASSSDRRDTQYF. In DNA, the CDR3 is TGTGCCAGCAGCTCGGACCGGAGGGATACGCAGTATTTT.